This T cell receptor (beta chain) was recorded in a study of CXCR3-negative and CXCR3-positive naive CD8 T cells. Whole-study results and caveats: Comparison of naive CXCR3-negative and CXCR3-positive cells revealed similar TRBV-TRBJ usage, while memory cells differed.

CD45RO-CCR7+CD27+CD95- defined naive CD8+ T cells. CDR3 length equals 18 residues. All TRB cDNA libraries came from 5' RACE performed with UMI labels. Each CDR3 protein gets one entry in TCRdb, which reprocessed the 5' RACE reads and gives no DNA. This repertoire includes tens of thousands of distinct CDR3 sequences. Details on this clonotype: Antigen unknown.

Sample: naive CXCR3- CD8+ T cells from blood. Subset noted: CD45RO-CCR7+CD27+CD95- naive CD8+ T cells lacking CXCR3 (TNR3-). J is TRBJ2-1 and V is TRBV12-3 or TRBV12-4; TCRdb lists TRBD2, though no DNA is available to test this call. This TCR was sampled from a human donor in good health. Some clones in this sample may be carry-over from other donors' samples. The CDR3 sequence: CASRSTILRTELYNEQFF.